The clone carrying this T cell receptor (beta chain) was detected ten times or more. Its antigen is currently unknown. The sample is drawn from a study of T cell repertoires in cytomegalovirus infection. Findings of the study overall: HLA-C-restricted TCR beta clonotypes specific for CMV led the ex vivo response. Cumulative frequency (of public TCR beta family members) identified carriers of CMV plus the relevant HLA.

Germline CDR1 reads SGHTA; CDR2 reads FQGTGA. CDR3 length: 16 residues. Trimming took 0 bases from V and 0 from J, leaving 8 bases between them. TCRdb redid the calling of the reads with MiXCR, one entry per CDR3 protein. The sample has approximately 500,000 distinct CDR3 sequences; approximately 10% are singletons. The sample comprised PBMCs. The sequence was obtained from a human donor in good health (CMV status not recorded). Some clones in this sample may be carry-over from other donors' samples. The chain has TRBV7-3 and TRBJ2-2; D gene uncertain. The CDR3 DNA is TGTGCCAGCAGCTTAACCGGGCTCGCGAACACCGGGGAGCTGTTTTTT. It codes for CASSLTGLANTGELFF.